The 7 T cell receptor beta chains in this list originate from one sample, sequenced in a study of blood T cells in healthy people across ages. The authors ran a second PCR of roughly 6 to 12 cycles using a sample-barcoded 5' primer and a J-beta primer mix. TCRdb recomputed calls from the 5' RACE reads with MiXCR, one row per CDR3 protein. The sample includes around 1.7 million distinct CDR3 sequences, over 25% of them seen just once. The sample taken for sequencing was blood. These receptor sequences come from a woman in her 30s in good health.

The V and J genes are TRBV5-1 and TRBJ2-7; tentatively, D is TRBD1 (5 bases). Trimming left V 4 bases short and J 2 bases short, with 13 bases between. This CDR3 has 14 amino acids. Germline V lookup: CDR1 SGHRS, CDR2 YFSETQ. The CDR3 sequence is CASSQQGSTYEQYF. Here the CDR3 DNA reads TGCGCCAGCAGCCAGCAGGGATCCACCTACGAGCAGTACTTC.

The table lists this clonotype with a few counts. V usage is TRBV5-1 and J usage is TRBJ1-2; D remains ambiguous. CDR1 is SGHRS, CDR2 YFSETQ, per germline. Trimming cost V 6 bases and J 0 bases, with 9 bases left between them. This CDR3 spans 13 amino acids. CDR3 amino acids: CASTVDSNYGYTF. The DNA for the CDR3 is TGCGCCAGCACGGTCGACTCTAACTATGGCTACACCTTC.

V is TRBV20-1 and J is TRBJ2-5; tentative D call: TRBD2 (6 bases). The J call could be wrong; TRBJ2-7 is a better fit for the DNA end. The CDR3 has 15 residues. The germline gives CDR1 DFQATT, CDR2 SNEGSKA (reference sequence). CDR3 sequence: CSATKRSGSHYEQYF. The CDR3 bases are TGCAGTGCTACCAAGAGGAGCGGGTCGCACTACGAGCAGTACTTC.

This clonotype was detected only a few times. The CDR3 nucleotides are TGTGCCAGTAGGCCCGGACAGGGGGGATTCTACGAGCAGTACTTC. It yields the protein CASRPGQGGFYEQYF. V is TRBV19 and J is TRBJ2-7, with 10 bases identical to TRBD1. Germline lookup yields CDR1 LNHDA and CDR2 SQIVND (reference sequence). This CDR3 comprises 15 residues. V gave up 6 bases and J gave up 3 bases; unmatched junction bases: 8.

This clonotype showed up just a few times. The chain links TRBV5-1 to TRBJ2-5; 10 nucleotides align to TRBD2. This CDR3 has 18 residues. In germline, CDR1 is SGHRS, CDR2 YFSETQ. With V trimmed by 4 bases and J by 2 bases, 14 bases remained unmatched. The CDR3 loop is CASSLSKPSGSGQETQYF. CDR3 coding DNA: TGCGCCAGCAGCCTTTCGAAGCCTAGCGGGAGCGGACAAGAGACCCAGTACTTC. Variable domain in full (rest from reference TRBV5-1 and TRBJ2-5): KAGVTQTPRYLIKTRGQQVTLSCSPISGHRSVSWYQQTPGQGLQFLFEYFSETQRNKGNFPGRFSGRQFSNSRSEMNVSTLELGDSALYLCASSLSKPSGSGQETQYFGPGTRLLVL.

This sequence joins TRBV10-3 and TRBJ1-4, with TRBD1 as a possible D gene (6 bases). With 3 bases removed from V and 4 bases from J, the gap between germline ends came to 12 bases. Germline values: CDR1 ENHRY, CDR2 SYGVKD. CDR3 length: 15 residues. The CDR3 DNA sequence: TGTGCCATCAGTGACCAGGGGAGGGGTAATGAAAAACTGTTTTTT. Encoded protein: CAISDQGRGNEKLFF.

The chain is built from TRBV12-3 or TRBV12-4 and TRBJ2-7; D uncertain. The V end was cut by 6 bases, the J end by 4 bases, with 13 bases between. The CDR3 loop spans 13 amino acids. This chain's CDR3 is CASSKDRQYEQYF. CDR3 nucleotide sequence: TGTGCCAGCAGCAAGGACCGGCAGTACGAGCAGTACTTC.